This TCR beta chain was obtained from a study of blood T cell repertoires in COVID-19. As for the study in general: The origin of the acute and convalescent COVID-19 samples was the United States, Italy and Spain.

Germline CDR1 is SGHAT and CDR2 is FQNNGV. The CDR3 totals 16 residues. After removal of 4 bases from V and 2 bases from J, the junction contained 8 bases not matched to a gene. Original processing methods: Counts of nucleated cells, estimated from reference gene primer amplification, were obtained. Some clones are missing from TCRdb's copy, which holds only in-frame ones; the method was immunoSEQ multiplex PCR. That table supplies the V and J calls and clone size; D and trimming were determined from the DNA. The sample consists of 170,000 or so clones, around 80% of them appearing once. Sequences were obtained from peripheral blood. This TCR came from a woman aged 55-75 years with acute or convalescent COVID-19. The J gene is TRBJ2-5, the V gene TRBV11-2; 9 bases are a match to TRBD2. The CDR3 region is CASSSRLAAKQETQYF. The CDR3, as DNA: TGTGCCAGCAGCTCCCGACTAGCGGCGAAACAAGAGACCCAGTACTTC.